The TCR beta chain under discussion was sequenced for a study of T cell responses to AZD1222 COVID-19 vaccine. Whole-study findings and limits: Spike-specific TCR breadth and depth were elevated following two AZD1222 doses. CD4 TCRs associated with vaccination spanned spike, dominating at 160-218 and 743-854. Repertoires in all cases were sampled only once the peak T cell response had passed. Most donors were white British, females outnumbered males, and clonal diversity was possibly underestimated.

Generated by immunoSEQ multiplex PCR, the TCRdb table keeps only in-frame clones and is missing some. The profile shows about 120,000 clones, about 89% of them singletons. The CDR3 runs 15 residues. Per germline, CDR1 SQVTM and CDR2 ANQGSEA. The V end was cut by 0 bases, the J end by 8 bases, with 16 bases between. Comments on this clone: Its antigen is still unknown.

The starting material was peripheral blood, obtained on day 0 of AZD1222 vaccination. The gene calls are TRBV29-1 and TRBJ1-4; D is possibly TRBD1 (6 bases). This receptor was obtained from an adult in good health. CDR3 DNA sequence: TGCAGCGTTGAAGATCCTAGGGGGGGAGCGGAAAAACTGTTTTTT. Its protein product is CSVEDPRGGAEKLFF.